A selection of T cell receptor beta chains follows, all from one sample in a study of cytomegalovirus exposure and HLA in healthy donors. Assay used: immunoSEQ multiplex PCR; TCRdb lists only in-frame clones, some missing. The table includes 150,000 to 180,000 clones, less than 90% detected once. The source material was PBMCs. These TCRs come from a man between 18 and 29 years old in good health and CMV-seropositive. The CDR3 runs from the conserved cysteine through the conserved F or W. D genes are given only for firm matches. Part of the rows lack a size; the others show once, few, many or a class for expanded clones.

TRBV28	TRBJ1-4	NA	NA	14	CASSATGLEEKLFF	TGTGCCAGCAGCGCAACAGGGTTGGAAGAAAAACTGTTTTTT
TRBV11-3	TRBJ2-3	NA	TRBD2	17	CASSPGLAGGRTDTQYF	TGTGCCAGCAGCCCGGGACTAGCGGGGGGCCGCACAGATACGCAGTATTTT
TRBV29-1	TRBJ2-2	few	NA	14	CSASSQAITGELFF	TGCAGCGCCTCATCCCAGGCGATCACCGGGGAGCTGTTTTTT
TRBV2	TRBJ2-7	few	NA	13	CASSVGSSYEQYF	TGTGCCAGCAGTGTGGGCAGCTCCTACGAGCAGTACTTC
TRBV6-1	TRBJ2-1	medium-sized	TRBD2	15	CASSDRTSGLNEQFF	TGTGCCAGCAGTGACCGGACTAGCGGGCTCAATGAGCAGTTCTTC
TRBV7-8	TRBJ2-3	NA	TRBD2	21	CASSLGRGGTSGIASTDTQYF	TGTGCCAGCAGCTTAGGTCGAGGGGGGACTAGCGGGATTGCTAGCACAGATACGCAGTATTTT
TRBV27	TRBJ2-5	NA	NA	14	CASRASAGKETQYF	TGTGCCAGCAGGGCCTCGGCAGGCAAAGAGACCCAGTACTTC
TRBV4-1	TRBJ2-7	NA	TRBD2	15	CASSQGSGGAYEQYF	TGCGCCAGCAGCCAAGGAAGCGGGGGGGCTTACGAGCAGTACTTC
TRBV5-4	TRBJ2-2	NA	NA	15	CASSLGASNTGELFF	TGTGCCAGCAGCTTGGGGGCCTCAAACACCGGGGAGCTGTTTTTT
TRBV7-2	TRBJ2-7	NA	TRBD2	16	CASSTQLAGGMREQYF	TGTGCCAGCAGCACCCAACTAGCGGGAGGGATGAGGGAGCAGTACTTC
TRBV2	TRBJ2-7	NA	TRBD2	12	CASRLAGREQYF	TGTGCCAGCAGACTAGCGGGCCGCGAGCAGTACTTC
TRBV18	TRBJ1-2	NA	TRBD1	13	CASSPGQAYGYTF	TGTGCCAGCTCACCGGGACAGGCCTATGGCTACACCTTC
TRBV6-5	TRBJ1-6	NA	TRBD1	15	CASNRDSSYNSPLHF	TGTGCCAGCAACCGGGACAGCTCCTATAATTCACCCCTCCACTTT
TRBV7-3	TRBJ2-3	once	TRBD2	17	CASSYGPSGRPTDTQYF	TGTGCCAGCAGCTATGGACCGAGCGGGAGACCCACAGATACGCAGTATTTT
TRBV7-9	TRBJ1-2	once	TRBD1	14	CASSSTGGDYGYTF	TGTGCCAGCAGCTCGACAGGGGGTGACTATGGCTACACCTTC
TRBV4-1	TRBJ2-1	NA	NA	16	CASSQERRVSYNEQFF	TGCGCCAGCAGCCAAGAGAGGCGGGTATCCTACAATGAGCAGTTCTTC
TRBV7-2	TRBJ2-1	NA	NA	15	CASSRDTFSYNEQFF	TGTGCCAGCAGCCGGGACACCTTCTCCTACAATGAGCAGTTCTTC
TRBV5-8	TRBJ1-1	NA	NA	14	CASSLGVGGTEAFF	TGTGCCAGCAGCTTGGGGGTGGGAGGCACTGAAGCTTTCTTT
TRBV2	TRBJ2-3	NA	TRBD2	17	CASRDRGLAGFTDTQYF	TGTGCCAGCAGGGACAGGGGACTAGCGGGATTCACAGATACGCAGTATTTT
TRBV4-3	TRBJ2-2	NA	NA	16	CASSQYRDSPPGELFF	TGCGCCAGCAGCCAATACCGGGACTCACCACCCGGGGAGCTGTTTTTT
TRBV7-7	TRBJ2-1	NA	NA	14	CASSLALDRGEQFF	TGTGCCAGCAGCTTAGCCCTGGACCGGGGGGAGCAGTTCTTC
TRBV7-2	TRBJ1-5	NA	NA	15	CASSLGGVGIQPQHF	TGTGCCAGCAGCTTAGGGGGGGTGGGTATACAGCCCCAGCATTTT